This T cell receptor beta chain was observed in a study of blood T cells in healthy people across ages. Whole-study findings and limits: The long-lived group displayed more naive CD4+ cells, plus higher diversity, than the aged donors did.

A sample-barcoded 5' primer and a J-beta primer mix were used in a second PCR of roughly 7 to 12 cycles. The authors tagged each cDNA molecule using a template-switch adaptor with 12 random nucleotides. Each CDR3 protein is one row after TCRdb ran MiXCR on the 5' RACE reads. The sample yields just under 750,000 distinct CDR3 sequences, 22% seen once. Donation came from healthy Caucasian individuals in Russia who were aged roughly 6 to 100. This clonotype occurred many times. The antigen is unknown. Germline values: CDR1 SQVTM, CDR2 ANQGSEA. Losses at the gene ends were 4 bases for V and 5 bases for J; bases not matched to a gene: 9. The CDR3 spans 14 residues.

This receptor was taken from a man between 65 and 79 years old in good health. V is TRBV29-1 and J is TRBJ2-3; TRBD2 aligns across 7 bases. Sequencing was carried out using blood. As DNA, the CDR3 is TGCAGCGTTGGGGTGGCGGGAGCCCTAGATACGCAGTATTTT. It specifies CSVGVAGALDTQYF.